Each of the 10 T cell receptor beta chains below was sequenced from the same sample in a study of blood T cell repertoires in COVID-19. The data were produced by immunoSEQ multiplex PCR, yet TCRdb's version contains in-frame clones alone and is incomplete. The sample lists 300,000 or so clones, around 90% occurring once. The sample consisted of PBMCs or T cells enriched from blood (not recorded which). Receptor source: a woman aged 25 to 39 who had recovered from COVID-19.

As for this clone: In the same sample, other DNA sequences code for this CDR3. The gene calls are TRBV5-6 and TRBJ1-2; D gene ambiguous. This CDR3 is 12 amino acids long. The V end was cut by 0 bases, the J end by 8 bases, with 8 bases between. Looked up from germline, CDR1 is SGHDT and CDR2 is YYEEEE. The CDR3 loop is CASSLAGGGYTF. The CDR3 nucleotides read TGTGCCAGCAGCTTGGCCGGAGGCGGCTACACCTTC.

The chain has TRBV5-4 and TRBJ1-2; D unresolved. Germline values: CDR1 SGHNT, CDR2 YYREEE (reference sequence). The V end was cut by 3 bases, the J end by 6 bases, with 15 bases between. This CDR3 is built from 14 residues. For the CDR3, the DNA is TGTGCCAGCAGCTGGGTGAGCAGGAATGATGGCTACACCTTC. It yields the protein CASSWVSRNDGYTF.

This chain links TRBV27 with TRBJ2-3, with TRBD2 as a possible D gene (5 bases). V was trimmed by 5 bases and J by 13 bases, leaving 19 bases between them. This CDR3 contains 13 residues. In germline, CDR1 is MNHEY, CDR2 SMNVEV (reference sequence). CDR3 amino acids: CASSLRLAKVEYF. In nucleotides, the CDR3 is TGTGCCAGCAGTCTCCGCCTAGCCAAAGTCGAGTATTTT.

The V gene is TRBV18, the J gene TRBJ2-1; D is possibly TRBD1 (5 bases). With 4 bases removed from V and 0 bases from J, the gap between germline ends came to 16 bases. CDR3 length equals 17 residues. Germline V gene data show CDR1 as KGHSH and CDR2 as LQKENI. The CDR3 DNA is TGTGCCAGCTCACGACGCCAGTCGGACACCTCCTACAATGAGCAGTTCTTC. Translation: CASSRRQSDTSYNEQFF.

This chain joins TRBV7-2 and TRBJ2-7; 7 bases map to TRBD2. The germline V gene has CDR1 SGHTA and CDR2 FQGNSA. With 7 bases clipped from V and 2 bases from J, the junction kept 8 bases outside the gene matches. CDR3 length: 14 amino acids. In DNA, the CDR3 is TGTGCCAGCATGGAACGGGGGACTACCTACGAGCAGTACTTC. It is translated as CASMERGTTYEQYF.

The chain is built from TRBV11-3 and TRBJ2-3, with 8 bases lining up with TRBD1. From germline, CDR1 is SGHNT and CDR2 YENEEA. This CDR3 is built from 13 residues. Unmatched junction bases numbered 5, after V lost 6 bases and J lost 6 bases. The CDR3 coding sequence is TGTGCCAGCAGACACAGGGGGTCGGATACGCAGTATTTT. It codes for CASRHRGSDTQYF.

The chain recombines TRBV9 with TRBJ2-2; D is possibly TRBD2 (6 bases). The CDR3 runs 18 residues. From germline, CDR1 is SGDLS and CDR2 YYNGEE. Trimming shortened V by 0 bases and J by 4 bases, and 19 bases separated the two germline ends. CDR3 in DNA: TGTGCCAGCAGCGTAGGGGACTCCCGTTTCGGTCGCACCGGGGAGCTGTTTTTT. Translated: CASSVGDSRFGRTGELFF.

The V call is TRBV30, the J call TRBJ1-4; 7 nucleotides match TRBD1. Germline CDR1 is GTSNPN and CDR2 is SVGIG (reference sequence). The CDR3 runs 15 residues. J lost 4 bases, V lost 1 base, and 6 bases had no gene match. The CDR3 spells CAWSGQGGINEKLFF. The CDR3 nucleotides read TGTGCCTGGAGTGGACAGGGAGGAATTAATGAAAAACTGTTTTTT.

This clone was observed a few times. The chain employs TRBV5-3 and TRBJ1-5; no clear D gene. TRBV5-3 is an ORF; its function is uncertain. V shed 1 base and J shed 3 bases, with 2 bases lying between them. The CDR3 consists of 12 residues. The CDR3 DNA is TGTGCCAGAAGCTTGCACAATCAGCCCCAGCATTTT. As protein: CARSLHNQPQHF.

This chain joins TRBV28 and TRBJ1-3; 9 positions match TRBD1. The J segment lost 1 base and the V segment lost 2 bases, leaving 3 bases of the junction unmatched. CDR3 length: 16 residues. CDR1 is MDHEN, CDR2 SYDVKM, per germline. The CDR3 DNA is TGTGCCAGCAGTTTAAACAGGGGGCAGTCTGGAAACACCATATATTTT. It specifies CASSLNRGQSGNTIYF. Full variable domain (rest looked up from reference TRBV28 and TRBJ1-3): DVKVTQSSRYLVKRTGEKVFLECVQDMDHENMFWYRQDPGLGLRLIYFSYDVKMKEKGDIPEGYSVSREKKERFSLILESASTNQTSMYLCASSLNRGQSGNTIYFGEGSWLTVV.